The 21 T cell receptor beta chains listed next were all sequenced from one sample in a study of immune characterization of retroperitoneal liposarcoma. Using its own MiXCR run on the PCR reads, TCRdb lists one record per CDR3 protein. The sample contains roughly 9,800 distinct CDR3 sequences, roughly 28% of which appear only once. The sequenced sample was blood. The receptors here all came from a male donor with retroperitoneal liposarcoma.

The sample holds a few counts of this clonotype. The chain is built from TRBV30 and TRBJ2-3; unclear D gene. Between the trimmed V and J ends, which lost 3 bases and 1 base, there was a span of 5 bases. The CDR3 runs 12 residues. CDR1 is GTSNPN, CDR2 SVGIG, per germline (reference sequence). CDR3 amino acids: CAWRFGTDTQYF. CDR3 nucleotides: TGTGCCTGGAGGTTCGGCACAGATACGCAGTATTTT. Combining the CDR3 with reference TRBV30 and TRBJ2-3 gives the whole variable domain SQTIHQWPATLVQPVGSPLSLECTVEGTSNPNLYWYRQAAGRGLQLLFYSVGIGQISSEVPQNLSASRPQDRQFILSSKKLLLSDSGFYLCAWRFGTDTQYFGPGTRLTVL.

This chain connects TRBV5-6 to TRBJ2-1, with D perhaps TRBD2 (5 bases). V was shortened by 4 bases and J by 11 bases, with 13 bases between the two germline ends. The length of the CDR3 is 12 residues. Germline-derived CDR1 and CDR2 are SGHDT and YYEEEE. Written as DNA, the CDR3 is TGTGCCAGCAGCCCCGAGGGCTTGAAGCAGTTCTTC. The encoded protein is CASSPEGLKQFF.

Many counts were recorded for this clonotype. The chain is built from TRBV12-3 or TRBV12-4 and TRBJ2-3; D is ambiguous. This CDR3 contains 13 residues. V shed 3 bases and J shed 3 bases, with 7 bases lying between them. The CDR3 DNA is TGTGCCAGCAGTTTTTGGCTTACAGATACGCAGTATTTT. Its protein is CASSFWLTDTQYF.

The V gene is TRBV18, the J gene TRBJ1-1, with D unresolved. The CDR3 contains 13 residues. V lost 5 bases, J lost 5 bases, and 12 bases lay in between. The germline V gene encodes CDR1 KGHSH and CDR2 LQKENI. The CDR3 loop reads CASSTNWGTEAFF. Written as DNA, the CDR3 is TGTGCCAGCTCAACGAATTGGGGTACTGAAGCTTTCTTT.

This clonotype is medium-sized in the sample. The V and J genes are TRBV6-4 and TRBJ2-1; D not resolved. The last part of the DNA fits TRBJ2-7 better; the J call may be wrong. In germline, CDR1 is MRHNA, CDR2 SNTAGT. This CDR3 has 12 amino acids. This CDR3 reads CASSDDGDEQYF. In nucleotides, the CDR3 is TGTGCCAGCAGTGATGATGGGGATGAGCAGTACTTC.

The chain is built from TRBV7-2 and TRBJ1-1; D is unclear. The CDR3 runs 13 residues. Looked up from germline, CDR1 is SGHTA and CDR2 is FQGNSA. Trimming left V 2 bases short and J 1 base short, with 5 bases between. CDR3 protein: CASSLWGNTEAFF. The CDR3 DNA sequence: TGTGCCAGCAGCTTATGGGGGAACACTGAAGCTTTCTTT.

This clonotype was picked up many times. This chain uses TRBV6-5 with TRBJ2-1; the D gene is possibly TRBD2 (6 bases). The J call may be wrong; the DNA end is better matched by TRBJ2-7. Germline V gene sequence: CDR1 MNHEY, CDR2 SVGAGI. The CDR3 is made up of 13 amino acids. CDR3 nucleotide sequence: TGTGCCAGCAGTTACTCGGGGGGTTTGGAGCAGTACTTC. It yields the protein CASSYSGGLEQYF.

The rearrangement links TRBV27 to TRBJ1-6; D ambiguous. Per germline, CDR1 MNHEY and CDR2 SMNVEV (reference sequence). V lost 5 bases and J 2 bases, leaving 7 bases between the germline ends. There are 14 residues in the CDR3. The CDR3 loop is CASSKEAYNSPLHF. CDR3 nucleotides: TGTGCCAGCAGTAAGGAGGCCTATAATTCACCCCTCCACTTT.

The chain couples TRBV4-1 to TRBJ1-2; TRBD1 agrees at 8 bases. The V and J ends lost 0 bases and 2 bases, in that order; junction bases with no gene match: 2. Germline values: CDR1 MGHRA, CDR2 YSYEKL. The CDR3 covers 15 residues. The CDR3 loop reads CASSQDGQGNYGYTF. In DNA, the CDR3 is TGCGCCAGCAGCCAAGATGGACAGGGAAACTATGGCTACACCTTC.

V gene TRBV12-3 or TRBV12-4 combines with J gene TRBJ2-3; perhaps D is TRBD1 or TRBD2 (6 bases each). Trimming left V 5 bases short and J 5 bases short, with 17 bases between. The CDR3 covers 15 residues. The CDR3 sequence is CASSPHGGPVDTQYF. The CDR3 DNA follows: TGTGCCAGCAGTCCCCATGGGGGGCCCGTAGATACGCAGTATTTT.

This clonotype was found a few times. This sequence joins TRBV4-1 and TRBJ1-2, with D unclear. This CDR3 is 14 amino acids long. Trimming took 1 base from V and 3 from J, leaving 9 bases between them. Germline V gene data show CDR1 as MGHRA and CDR2 as YSYEKL. The CDR3 sequence: CASSQVTDDYGYTF. CDR3 DNA sequence: TGCGCCAGCAGCCAAGTTACAGATGACTATGGCTACACCTTC.

The V gene is TRBV19, the J gene TRBJ2-1, with no clear D. The DNA end is more similar to TRBJ2-7, so the J call may be wrong. Germline lookup yields CDR1 LNHDA and CDR2 SQIVND (reference sequence). The CDR3 is 13 amino acids. CDR3 nucleotide sequence: TGTGCCAGTAGTATAGGCACAGCCTACGAGCAGTACTTC. Translating it yields CASSIGTAYEQYF.

This clonotype has a count of ten or more. A clone one base away is much larger, so this may be a read error. The V gene is TRBV7-2, the J gene TRBJ2-1; D uncertain. The J call is doubtful: the DNA matches TRBJ2-7 better. Germline loops: CDR1 SGHTA, CDR2 FQGNSA. This CDR3 contains 13 residues. As DNA, the CDR3 is TGTGCCAGCAGCTTTGGTGTTATCAATGAGCAGTACTTC. This sequence encodes CASSFGVINEQYF.

Worth noting for this clonotype: The CDR3 end shows no conserved phenylalanine or tryptophan, and so a read error is likely. The DNA is omitted, as the CDR3 cannot be located on it reliably, and the CDR3 follows TCRdb's listing. The chain uses TRBV10-1 and TRBJ1-1. Germline assignment: CDR1 WNHNN and CDR2 SYGVQD (reference sequence). Including both end residues, the CDR3 is 16 amino acids long. CDR3 loop: CASSDAGPREATPSVR.

This clonotype showed up many times. The chain recombines TRBV6-1 with TRBJ1-5, with D uncertain. The length of the CDR3 is 13 residues. Germline CDR1 MNHNS, CDR2 SASEGT. V shed 3 bases and J shed 7 bases, with 10 bases lying between them. CDR3 nucleotides: TGTGCCAGCAGTGATGTACTTCGGCAGCCCCAGCATTTT. Amino acids: CASSDVLRQPQHF.

The J gene is TRBJ1-5, the V gene TRBV6-6; D remains ambiguous. Per the germline V gene, CDR1 is MNHNY and CDR2 is SVGAGI (reference sequence). V was cut by 0 bases and J by 2 bases, with 5 bases left in between. The CDR3 spans 14 residues. The CDR3 bases are TGTGCCAGCAGTTACTCGAGGGGCAATCAGCCCCAGCATTTT. Amino acid sequence: CASSYSRGNQPQHF.

For this clonotype: The junction departs from germline at one end; a sequencing error may be responsible. The V gene is TRBV4-1, the J gene TRBJ1-1; D is unclear. The CDR3 extends over 15 amino acids. Germline CDR1 MGHRA, CDR2 YSYEKL. In DNA, the CDR3 is TGTGCCAGCAGCCAAGTTGGCGCCCCGAGAACTGAAGCTTTCTTT. This codes for CASSQVGAPRTEAFF.

This clonotype showed up just a few times. The rearrangement joins TRBV27 to TRBJ1-1, with 8 bases that match TRBD1. The CDR3 has 15 amino acids. CDR1 MNHEY and CDR2 SMNVEV come from the germline V gene (reference sequence). V lost 5 bases and J lost 1; bases outside the gene matches: 6. The chain's CDR3 is CASSDHRGANTEAFF. In DNA form, the CDR3 reads TGTGCCAGCAGTGACCACAGGGGGGCGAACACTGAAGCTTTCTTT.

This clonotype occurred many times. This chain uses TRBV5-1 with TRBJ1-2; the match to TRBD1 covers 10 bases. V was pared by 4 bases and J by 2 bases, with 2 bases of the junction left unmatched. The germline V gene encodes CDR1 SGHRS and CDR2 YFSETQ. The CDR3 is made up of 14 amino acids. The chain's CDR3 is CASSEDRGNYGYTF. The DNA for the CDR3 is TGCGCCAGCAGCGAGGACAGGGGGAACTATGGCTACACCTTC.

This clonotype was detected ten times or more. V usage is TRBV6-1 and J usage is TRBJ2-5; no definite D call. Trimming left V 1 base short and J 5 bases short, with 11 bases between. The CDR3 covers 14 residues. Germline CDR1 reads MNHNS; CDR2 reads SASEGT. The chain's CDR3 is CASSEGPRRETQYF. For the CDR3, the DNA is TGTGCCAGCAGTGAAGGGCCGCGACGGGAGACCCAGTACTTC.

This chain uses TRBV4-2 with TRBJ2-3; 10 positions match TRBD2. The germline gives CDR1 LGHNA, CDR2 YNFKEQ. Losses at the gene ends were 0 bases for V and 4 bases for J; bases not matched to a gene: 4. There are 16 residues in the CDR3. The CDR3 coding sequence is TGTGCCAGCAGCCAAGATGCGAGCGGGGGGGCAGATACGCAGTATTTT. Translation: CASSQDASGGADTQYF.